A selection of T cell receptor beta chains follows, all from one sample in a study of T cells in narcolepsy. Assay used: immunoSEQ multiplex PCR; TCRdb lists only in-frame clones, some missing. The repertoire holds about 25,000 clones, 85% seen once, with roughly 1.3% in the top ten. The sample was CD45RA- memory CD4+ T cells from PBMCs. These receptors all stem from a human donor with narcolepsy. CDR3s leave out the opening cysteine and the closing phenylalanine or tryptophan.

cdr3_aa	v_call	j_call
ASSRLAIEQF	TRBV28	TRBJ2-1
AIQAGANYGYT	TRBV19	TRBJ1-2
ASSPSRGGEQF	TRBV7-9	TRBJ2-1
ARGDSQY	TRBV5-1	TRBJ2-3
ASSIRTDEQY	TRBV18	TRBJ2-7
ASSLVGREETQY	TRBV5-6	TRBJ2-5
ASSPGQGMFYEQY	TRBV19	TRBJ2-7
ASSVGGGAEAF	TRBV9	TRBJ1-1
ASSVNSGSNLYEQY	TRBV9	TRBJ2-7
ASSYSASGREEEQF	TRBV6-6	TRBJ2-1
ASSIGGTSRPHEQF	TRBV19	TRBJ2-1
ASSVELAGSYNEQF	TRBV9	TRBJ2-1
ASSSRLAGGIDTQY	TRBV5-1	TRBJ2-3